Listed below are T cell receptor beta chains from one sample, sequenced in a study of neurological immune-mediated disorders. TCRdb called the 5' RACE reads again in MiXCR, with one record for every CDR3 protein. The sample records about 38,000 distinct CDR3 sequences, nearly 5% being singletons. The sequenced sample consisted of CD4+ T cells from blood. All receptors come from a man between 18 and 29 years old in good health. Each CDR3 is given with its conserved first and last residue. D genes are given only for firm matches. Only part of the rows carry a size: once, few, many, or a class if the clone is expanded.

V gene	D gene	clone size	J gene	CDR3 protein	CDR3 DNA
TRBV20-1	TRBD1	many	TRBJ1-1	CSGRAGGAKTEAFF	TGCAGTGGAAGAGCAGGGGGGGCGAAGACTGAAGCTTTCTTT
TRBV25-1	.	.	TRBJ2-7	CASSRDPPYEQYF	TGTGCCAGCAGTAGGGACCCGCCCTACGAGCAGTACTTC
TRBV10-1	TRBD1	many	TRBJ2-2	CASSEGQGVPGELFF	TGCGCCAGCAGTGAGGGACAGGGAGTTCCCGGGGAGCTGTTTTTT
TRBV5-1	TRBD2	many	TRBJ2-1	CASSATGTSGGKQFF	TGCGCCAGCAGCGCAACCGGGACTAGCGGGGGAAAGCAGTTCTTC
TRBV6-5	TRBD1	many	TRBJ1-3	CASSYRWTGRSGNTIYF	TGTGCCAGCAGTTACCGGTGGACAGGTCGGTCTGGAAACACCATATATTTT
TRBV5-1	.	many	TRBJ2-2	CASSLAPYGGLNTGELFF	TGCGCCAGCAGCTTGGCCCCGTACGGGGGCCTGAACACCGGGGAGCTGTTTTTT
TRBV18	.	many	TRBJ1-2	CASSQGANYGYTF	TGTGCCAGCTCACAGGGGGCTAACTATGGCTACACCTTC
TRBV19	.	many	TRBJ1-2	CASVRAFGNYGYTF	TGTGCCAGTGTCAGGGCGTTTGGGAACTATGGCTACACCTTC
TRBV5-1	.	many	TRBJ2-1	CASSLSPTGINEQFF	TGCGCCAGCAGCTTGTCCCCAACAGGGATCAATGAGCAGTTCTTC
TRBV20-1	.	many	TRBJ1-2	CSARDRPGDGYTF	TGCAGTGCTAGAGATCGTCCAGGGGATGGCTACACCTTC
TRBV5-1	TRBD2	many	TRBJ2-1	CASSLGREVKQFF	TGCGCCAGCAGCTTGGGCCGGGAGGTTAAGCAGTTCTTC
TRBV7-2	.	many	TRBJ1-2	CASSLVSAVDGYTF	TGTGCCAGCAGCTTAGTCTCCGCGGTGGATGGCTACACCTTC
TRBV2	.	.	TRBJ1-2	CASDRDNYGYTF	TGTGCCAGCGACCGGGACAACTATGGCTACACCTTC
TRBV10-3	TRBD1	.	TRBJ1-2	CAISSTGTGNTYGYTF	TGTGCCATCAGTTCCACCGGGACAGGGAACACCTATGGCTACACCTTC
TRBV12-3/TRBV12-4	.	many	TRBJ1-5	CASTVFGGDQPQHF	TGTGCCAGCACCGTCTTCGGCGGGGATCAGCCCCAGCATTTT
TRBV5-1	TRBD1	many	TRBJ2-2	CASSVSTGYELFF	TGCGCCAGCAGCGTTTCGACAGGGTACGAGCTGTTTTTT
TRBV7-2	TRBD1	medium-sized	TRBJ1-2	CASSRQGHYGYTF	TGTGCCAGCAGTCGACAGGGACACTATGGCTACACCTTC
TRBV20-1	TRBD2	many	TRBJ2-7	CSARVAAGAYEQYF	TGCAGTGCTAGAGTGGCAGCGGGGGCCTACGAGCAGTACTTC
TRBV25-1	.	many	TRBJ1-2	CASSPRDKNNYGYTF	TGTGCCAGCAGTCCTCGGGACAAGAATAACTATGGCTACACCTTC
TRBV5-1	TRBD2	many	TRBJ2-3	CASSLELAGGTDTQYF	TGCGCCAGCAGCTTGGAACTAGCGGGGGGCACAGATACGCAGTATTTT
TRBV5-1	.	many	TRBJ2-3	CASSFTPSSVDTQYF	TGCGCCAGCAGTTTTACCCCCTCCAGTGTAGATACGCAGTATTTT
TRBV19	TRBD2	many	TRBJ2-1	CASIGLADNEQFF	TGTGCCAGCATAGGACTAGCGGACAATGAGCAGTTCTTC
TRBV11-2	.	many	TRBJ2-4	CASSSLVYRVGQGIQYF	TGTGCCAGCAGCTCCTTGGTCTACAGGGTCGGGCAGGGCATTCAGTACTTC
TRBV20-1	.	many	TRBJ2-4	CSVAGQEKNIQYF	TGCAGTGTGGCCGGCCAGGAGAAAAACATTCAGTACTTC
TRBV6-2/TRBV6-3	.	many	TRBJ2-3	CASSYRDSFGDTQYF	TGTGCCAGCAGTTACCGGGACTCTTTCGGCGATACGCAGTATTTT
TRBV12-3/TRBV12-4	TRBD2	many	TRBJ2-7	CASQKALAGVEQYF	TGTGCCAGCCAAAAGGCTCTAGCGGGGGTCGAGCAGTACTTC
TRBV5-5	.	.	TRBJ1-2	CASSFSVNYGYTF	TGTGCCAGCAGCTTCTCGGTTAACTATGGCTACACCTTC
TRBV7-2	.	many	TRBJ2-1	CASSPGAPTPNEQFF	TGTGCCAGCAGCCCGGGAGCCCCTACTCCCAATGAGCAGTTCTTC
TRBV20-1	.	few	TRBJ2-5	CSARVQGGETQYF	TGCAGTGCTAGAGTTCAGGGTGGAGAGACCCAGTACTTC
TRBV5-6	.	many	TRBJ1-1	CASSSQSKHGEAFF	TGTGCCAGCAGCTCCCAAAGTAAACATGGGGAAGCTTTCTTT
TRBV6-6	TRBD1	many	TRBJ2-1	CASHRDSLYNEQFF	TGTGCCAGCCACCGGGACAGCCTCTACAATGAGCAGTTCTTC
TRBV5-1	.	many	TRBJ2-1	CASRSGTGNEQFF	TGCGCCAGCAGGTCCGGGACTGGGAATGAGCAGTTCTTC
TRBV2	TRBD1	many	TRBJ2-5	CASSEIQGTQETQYF	TGTGCCAGCAGTGAAATACAGGGGACCCAAGAGACCCAGTACTTC
TRBV15	.	many	TRBJ1-1	CATSRARGTPPTAFF	TGTGCCACCAGCAGAGCTCGGGGGACCCCACCCACGGCTTTCTTT
TRBV29-1	TRBD1	many	TRBJ2-7	CSIRTGRYEQYF	TGCAGCATCCGGACAGGGCGCTACGAGCAGTACTTC
TRBV7-2	.	many	TRBJ2-7	CASSRLVSSYEQYF	TGTGCCAGCAGCAGACTTGTGAGCTCCTACGAGCAGTACTTC
TRBV10-3	TRBD1	many	TRBJ1-1	CAISVVPPGQGLIPNTEAFF	TGTGCCATCAGTGTGGTCCCCCCGGGACAGGGTTTAATCCCGAACACTGAAGCTTTCTTT
TRBV5-6	.	.	TRBJ2-1	CAISFDGTTYNEQFF	TGTGCCATCAGCTTTGACGGAACTACCTACAATGAGCAGTTCTTC
TRBV10-3	.	many	TRBJ2-7	CAISGSDGGEQYF	TGTGCCATCAGTGGTTCGGACGGAGGAGAGCAGTACTTC
TRBV20-1	.	few	TRBJ1-1	CSAERNMNTEAFF	TGCAGTGCCGAACGGAACATGAACACTGAAGCTTTCTTT
TRBV5-1	.	many	TRBJ2-5	CASSFSDLGETQYF	TGCGCCAGCAGCTTCAGCGATCTCGGGGAGACCCAGTACTTC
TRBV20-1	.	many	TRBJ1-3	CSAREGSGPGNTIYF	TGCAGTGCTAGAGAGGGGTCGGGCCCTGGAAACACCATATATTTT
TRBV5-1	.	many	TRBJ2-2	CASSFFIRTTGELFF	TGCGCCAGCAGCTTTTTCATCCGGACGACCGGGGAGCTGTTTTTT
TRBV20-1	.	medium-sized	TRBJ1-4	CSAENEKLFF	TGCAGTGCGGAGAATGAAAAACTGTTTTTT
TRBV6-5	TRBD1	many	TRBJ1-1	CASNLLGTEYTEAFF	TGTGCCAGCAACCTTTTAGGGACAGAATACACTGAAGCTTTCTTT
TRBV7-9	.	many	TRBJ2-7	CASSHTFRLTGYEQYF	TGTGCCAGCAGTCATACCTTCCGGCTCACCGGCTACGAGCAGTACTTC
TRBV20-1	.	many	TRBJ1-5	CSAGGSAQPQHF	TGCAGTGCGGGGGGTTCTGCGCAGCCCCAGCATTTT
TRBV5-1	.	many	TRBJ1-1	CASRDTNTEAFF	TGCGCCAGCAGGGATACGAACACTGAAGCTTTCTTT
TRBV20-1	TRBD2	many	TRBJ2-5	CSAPADKAGLAKTQYF	TGCAGTGCCCCCGCTGACAAGGCCGGACTAGCCAAGACCCAGTACTTC
TRBV29-1	.	.	TRBJ1-1	CSVEQGWGEAFF	TGCAGCGTTGAACAGGGGTGGGGGGAGGCTTTCTTT
TRBV6-2/TRBV6-3	.	many	TRBJ2-7	CASTRRGDEQYF	TGTGCCAGCACCCGAAGGGGAGACGAGCAGTACTTC
TRBV27	.	many	TRBJ1-1	CASSLQGGGEAFF	TGTGCCAGCAGTCTCCAGGGTGGTGGTGAAGCTTTCTTT
TRBV7-2	TRBD1	many	TRBJ1-2	CASSIGQGGNYGYTF	TGTGCCAGCAGCATTGGACAGGGGGGAAACTATGGCTACACCTTC
TRBV9	TRBD2	many	TRBJ2-3	CASSVALASGTFTDTQYF	TGTGCCAGCAGCGTAGCTCTGGCTAGCGGGACTTTCACAGATACGCAGTATTTT
TRBV6-2/TRBV6-3	.	many	TRBJ1-6	CASSYVDVNSPLHF	TGTGCCAGCAGTTACGTGGACGTCAATTCACCCCTCCACTTT
TRBV7-2	TRBD1	many	TRBJ2-7	CASSLVADRVGEQYF	TGTGCCAGCAGCTTAGTCGCGGACAGGGTTGGCGAGCAGTACTTC
TRBV20-1	.	many	TRBJ1-1	CSASRAGVNTEAFF	TGCAGTGCTAGTCGAGCAGGGGTGAACACTGAAGCTTTCTTT
TRBV7-9	.	many	TRBJ2-1	CASSFKRDRNNEQFF	TGTGCCAGCAGCTTCAAGAGGGACCGCAACAATGAGCAGTTCTTC
TRBV6-1	.	many	TRBJ2-3	CASSETKADTQYF	TGTGCCAGCAGTGAAACAAAGGCAGATACGCAGTATTTT